Below, one T cell receptor (beta chain) is given with its context. The data were taken from a study of blood T cell repertoires in COVID-19. The CDR3 runs 15 residues. Germline values: CDR1 KGHDR, CDR2 SFDVKD. V shed 8 bases and J shed 9 bases, with 19 bases lying between them. Profiled with immunoSEQ multiplex PCR; TCRdb holds only in-frame clones, not every one. The sample lists roughly 230,000 clones, approximately 82% occurring once. The clonotype comes from a woman aged 80 or over with acute or convalescent COVID-19. V gene TRBV24-1 combines with J gene TRBJ1-6; a weak D match, TRBD1 (5 bases). The sequencing input was peripheral blood. The CDR3 DNA sequence: TGTGCCACCATCTTGAAGGGGCGGGGTGTTTCACCCCTCCACTTT. This gives the protein CATILKGRGVSPLHF.